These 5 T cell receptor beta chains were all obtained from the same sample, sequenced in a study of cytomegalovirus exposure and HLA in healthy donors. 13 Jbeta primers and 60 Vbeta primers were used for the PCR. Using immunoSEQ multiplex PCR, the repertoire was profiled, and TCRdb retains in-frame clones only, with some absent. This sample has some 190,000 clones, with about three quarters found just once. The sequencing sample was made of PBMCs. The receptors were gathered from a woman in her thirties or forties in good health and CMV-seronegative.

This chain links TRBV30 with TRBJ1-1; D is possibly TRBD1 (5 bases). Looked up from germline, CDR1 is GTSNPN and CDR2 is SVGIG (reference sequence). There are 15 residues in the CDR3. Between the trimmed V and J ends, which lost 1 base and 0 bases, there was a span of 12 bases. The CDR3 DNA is TGTGCCTGGAGTGCCGCGGGACGTATGAACACTGAAGCTTTCTTT. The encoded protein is CAWSAAGRMNTEAFF.

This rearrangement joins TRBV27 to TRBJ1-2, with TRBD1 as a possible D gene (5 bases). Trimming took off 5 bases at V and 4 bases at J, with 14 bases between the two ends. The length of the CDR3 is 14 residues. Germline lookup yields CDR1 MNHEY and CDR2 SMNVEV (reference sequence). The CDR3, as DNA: TGTGCCAGCAGTCCCGGGACGGGACTCTATGGCTACACCTTC. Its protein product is CASSPGTGLYGYTF.

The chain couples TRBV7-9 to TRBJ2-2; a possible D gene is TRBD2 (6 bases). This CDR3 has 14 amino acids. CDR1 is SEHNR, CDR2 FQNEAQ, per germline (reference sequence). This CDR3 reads CASGVTPNTGELFF. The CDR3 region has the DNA TGTGCTAGCGGAGTTACTCCGAACACCGGGGAGCTGTTTTTT.

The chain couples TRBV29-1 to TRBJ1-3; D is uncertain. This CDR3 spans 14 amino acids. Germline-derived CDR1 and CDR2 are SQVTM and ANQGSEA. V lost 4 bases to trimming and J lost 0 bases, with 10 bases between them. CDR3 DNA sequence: TGCAGCGTTGCGGAGGGTAGCTCTGGAAACACCATATATTTT. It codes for CSVAEGSSGNTIYF.

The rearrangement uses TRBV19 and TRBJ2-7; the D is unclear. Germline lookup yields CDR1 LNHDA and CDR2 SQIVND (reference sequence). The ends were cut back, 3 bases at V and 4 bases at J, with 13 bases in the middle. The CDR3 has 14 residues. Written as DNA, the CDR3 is TGTGCCAGTAGTATCGACCCTACCGGGTACGAGCAGTACTTC. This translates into CASSIDPTGYEQYF. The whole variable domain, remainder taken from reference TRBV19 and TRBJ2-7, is DGGITQSPKYLFRKEGQNVTLSCEQNLNHDAMYWYRQDPGQGLRLIYYSQIVNDFQKGDIAEGYSVSREKKESFPLTVTSAQKNPTAFYLCASSIDPTGYEQYFGPGTRLTVT.